This TCR beta chain was observed in a study of cytomegalovirus exposure and HLA in healthy donors. Study outcomes and limitations: Later on, analysis showed that most CMV-associated TCR beta chains appeared to be HLA-restricted. The productive fraction for most TCR beta V segments was about 90% or about 30% in an earlier analysis.

The CDR3 runs to 13 residues. The germline V gene encodes CDR1 LNHDA and CDR2 SQIVND (reference sequence). The ends lost 5 bases at V and 16 bases at J; junction bases unmatched: 10. Both 60 Vbeta primers and 13 Jbeta primers went into the PCR. Profiled with immunoSEQ multiplex PCR; TCRdb holds only in-frame clones, not every one. Of roughly 220,000 clones in the sample, around 64% were seen once. Points on this clone: The antigen remains unidentified.

The J gene is TRBJ1-6, the V gene TRBV19; TRBD1 matches at 8 bases. This receptor was taken from a man in his forties in good health and CMV-seropositive. Input material: PBMCs. CDR3 DNA sequence: TGTGCCAGTAGTGCTGCCGGGACAGGCACTCTCCACTTT. This encodes CASSAAGTGTLHF. Together with reference TRBV19 and TRBJ1-6, the CDR3 gives the full variable domain: DGGITQSPKYLFRKEGQNVTLSCEQNLNHDAMYWYRQDPGQGLRLIYYSQIVNDFQKGDIAEGYSVSREKKESFPLTVTSAQKNPTAFYLCASSAAGTGTLHFGNGTRLTVT.